The clone carrying this TCR beta chain occurred many times. The data belong to a study of T cells in Graves' hyperthyroidism and ophthalmopathy. From RNA transcripts, TCR beta CDR3 regions were amplified. The primer set for the first-round RT-PCR of the TCR CDR3 was HTBI. From the multiplex PCR reads, TCRdb called clonotypes with MiXCR, one entry per CDR3 protein. The sample comprises 800,000 or so distinct CDR3 sequences, over 35% of which are singletons, and 8.9% rests with the top ten. Stable disease denoted Graves' hyperthyroidism without ophthalmopathy progression within 18 months. Used for diagnoses were clinical symptoms, serum thyroxine and TRAb, thyroid ultrasound and orbital computed tomography. The sample was blood. The receptor's source is a man aged 18 to 30 with Graves' hyperthyroidism.

The CDR3: CASSGSGSGGYTF. The CDR3 DNA reads TGTGCCAGCAGTGGGTCTGGGTCAGGGGGCTACACCTTC. J is TRBJ1-2 and V is TRBV25-1; possible D gene TRBD1, 5 bases. The CDR3 is 13 residues long. Deletions cut 4 bases from V and 8 bases from J, with 14 bases between. CDR1 MGHDK and CDR2 SYGVNS come from the germline V gene.